The entry below describes one TCR beta chain. Its antigen is not known. Germline V lookup: CDR1 LGHNA, CDR2 YSLEER. Trimming removed 4 bases at V and 4 bases at J, with 11 bases between. The length of the CDR3 is 13 residues. The source of the sample is a study of cytomegalovirus exposure and HLA in healthy donors. Study-wide findings and caveats: In a later analysis, at a false discovery rate of 0.05, some 15,000 TCR beta sequences were associated with HLA alleles. Cytomegalovirus-associated TCR beta chains were listed, numbering some 170.

Use of 60 Vbeta and 13 Jbeta primers characterized the PCR. The repertoire was sequenced with immunoSEQ multiplex PCR; TCRdb's copy has only in-frame clones and lacks some. There are 150,000 to 200,000 clones in the sample, with approximately 0.8% held by the top ten. What was sequenced was PBMCs. The chain recombines TRBV4-3 with TRBJ2-7, with D possibly being TRBD2 (6 bases). The receptor was isolated from a woman between 18 and 29 years old in good health and CMV-seropositive. This chain's CDR3 is CASSRGVQYEQYF. In nucleotides, the CDR3 is TGCGCCAGCAGCCGCGGGGTTCAATACGAGCAGTACTTC.